These 2 T cell receptor beta chains came from one sample sequenced in a study of T cell changes during pregnancy in multiple sclerosis. TCRdb's copy holds only in-frame clones and misses some; the assay was immunoSEQ multiplex PCR. The table has under 100,000 clones, around 93% seen once; the top ten hold roughly 1.9%. The material was peripheral blood, obtained in the first trimester of pregnancy. These TCRs come from a female donor in good health, enrolled as a control in a pregnancy study.

The chain joins TRBV28 to TRBJ1-5; D might be TRBD1 (6 bases). Germline CDR1 is MDHEN and CDR2 is SYDVKM. This CDR3 comprises 15 residues. V was shortened by 4 bases and J by 5 bases, with 15 bases between the two germline ends. The CDR3 loop is CASSSQGKVDQPQHF. The DNA of the CDR3 is TGTGCCAGCAGTTCACAGGGTAAGGTTGATCAGCCCCAGCATTTT.

The J gene is TRBJ1-1, the V gene TRBV7-3; 9 positions agree with TRBD1. The CDR3 totals 13 residues. V was pared by 1 base and J by 11 bases, with 5 bases of the junction left unmatched. Germline assignment: CDR1 SGHTA and CDR2 FQGTGA. CDR3 loop: CASSLNRGREAFF. The CDR3 DNA follows: TGTGCCAGCAGCTTAAACAGGGGGCGGGAGGCTTTCTTT.